This TCR beta chain was captured by sequencing in a study of T cells after yellow fever vaccination. TCRdb passed the 5' RACE reads through MiXCR, listing each CDR3 protein once. The profile covers about 320,000 distinct CDR3 sequences, with approximately 12% appearing a single time and about 3.5% taken by the ten largest. CDR1 and CDR2 from the germline V gene are SGHTA and FQGNSA. The V gene end was trimmed by 3 bases and the J gene end by 0 bases; junction bases not matched to a gene: 10. The CDR3 has 17 amino acids. This clonotype was sampled from a man between 18 and 35 years old who received the YFV17D yellow fever vaccine. Sequencing was performed on CD4+ T cells sorted from PBMCs, taken 45 days after the yellow fever booster vaccination. The chain recombines TRBV7-2 with TRBJ1-1; 7 bases are a match to TRBD1. The CDR3 reads CASSFLAETGMNTEAFF. The CDR3 DNA sequence: TGTGCCAGCAGCTTCTTAGCGGAGACAGGGATGAACACTGAAGCTTTCTTT.